This paragraph covers one T cell receptor (beta chain) sequence. Its matching antigen is unknown. Generated by immunoSEQ multiplex PCR, the TCRdb table keeps only in-frame clones and is missing some. The data show under 140,000 clones, with around 90% seen just once and around 7.8% held by the top ten. The entry originates in a study of T cell responses to AZD1222 COVID-19 vaccine. Study-wide context: Second-dose recipients at about 4 or about 12 weeks were treated as one pooled group. Study outcomes and limitations: Two AZD1222 doses significantly raised spike-specific TCR breadth and depth over controls. The donors showed a predominance of white British ancestry and of females, with possible underestimation of clonal diversity.

The origin of this receptor is an adult in good health. The source was peripheral blood, collected on day 0 of AZD1222 vaccination.

CDR3 residues: CASSPTQRDRGPQYF. Here the CDR3 DNA reads TGTGCCAGCAGTCCTACGCAAAGGGACAGGGGGCCGCAGTACTTC. V gene TRBV2 combines with J gene TRBJ2-7; 12 positions match TRBD1. In germline, CDR1 is SNHLY, CDR2 FYNNEI. V lost 5 bases to trimming and J lost 9 bases; unmatched junction nucleotides: 11. The CDR3 totals 15 residues.